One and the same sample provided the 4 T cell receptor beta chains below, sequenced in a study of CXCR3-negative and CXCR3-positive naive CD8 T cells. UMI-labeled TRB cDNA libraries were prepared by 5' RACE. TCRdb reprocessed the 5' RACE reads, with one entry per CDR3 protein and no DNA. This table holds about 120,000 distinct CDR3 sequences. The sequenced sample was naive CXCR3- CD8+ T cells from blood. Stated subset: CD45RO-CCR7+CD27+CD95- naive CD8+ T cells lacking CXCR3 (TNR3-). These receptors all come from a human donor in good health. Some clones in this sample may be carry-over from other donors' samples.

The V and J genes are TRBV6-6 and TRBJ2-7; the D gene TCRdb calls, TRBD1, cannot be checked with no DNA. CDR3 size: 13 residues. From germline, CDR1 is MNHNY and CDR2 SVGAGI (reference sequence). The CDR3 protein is CASSPLGVYEQYF.

The CDR3 here is CASPFTGGSNTGELFF. The chain combines TRBV28 with TRBJ2-2; TCRdb reports TRBD1, a call that lacks DNA to check it against. CDR3 size: 16 residues. CDR1 MDHEN and CDR2 SYDVKM come from the germline V gene.

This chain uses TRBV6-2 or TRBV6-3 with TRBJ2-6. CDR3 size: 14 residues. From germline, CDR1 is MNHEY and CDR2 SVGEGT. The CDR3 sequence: CASSYDSGANVLTF.

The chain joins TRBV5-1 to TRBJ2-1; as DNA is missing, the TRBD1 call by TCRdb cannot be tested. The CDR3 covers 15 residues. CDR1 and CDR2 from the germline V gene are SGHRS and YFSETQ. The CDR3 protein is CASGYPGTGDNEQFF.